This entry features one TCR beta chain sequence. The data were produced by immunoSEQ multiplex PCR, yet TCRdb's version contains in-frame clones alone and is incomplete. The table records fewer than 120,000 clones, about 87% of them present only once. The source of the sample is a study of T cell responses to AZD1222 COVID-19 vaccine. J lost 5 bases, V lost 2 bases, and 9 bases had no gene match. Germline values: CDR1 GTSNPN, CDR2 SVGIG (reference sequence). This CDR3 region has 15 residues. This TCR derives from an adult in good health. V usage is TRBV30 and J usage is TRBJ2-5; 9 bases match TRBD1. The starting material was peripheral blood, obtained on day 0 of AZD1222 vaccination. The CDR3 bases are TGTGCCTGGAGTCAACCGGGACAGGGAGAGGAGACCCAGTACTTC. Residues: CAWSQPGQGEETQYF.